Below are 32 T cell receptor beta chains sequenced from a single sample in a study of T cell repertoires in cytomegalovirus infection. Their antigen targets remain unknown. One entry per CDR3 protein results from TCRdb running MiXCR on the reads. The sample includes about 830,000 distinct CDR3 sequences, 32% of them seen just once. The input for sequencing was cultured CD8+ T cells from PBMCs, taken from culture after CMV antigen stimulation. The receptors originated from a human donor in good health (CMV status not recorded). Some clones in this sample may be carry-over from other donors' samples.

Comment on this clonotype: A much bigger clone sits one base away, suggesting this may be a read error. The chain recombines TRBV7-2 with TRBJ2-1; 9 bases fit TRBD1. Germline V lookup: CDR1 SGHTA, CDR2 FQGNSA. The CDR3 covers 17 residues. V shed 7 bases, J shed 9 bases, and the junction held 19 bases outside the gene matches. CDR3 protein: CASNSPTWDREESEQFF. CDR3 coding DNA: TGTGCCAGCAACTCTCCCACCTGGGACAGGGAAGAAAGTGAGCAGTTCTTC. Full variable domain (outside the CDR3, taken from reference TRBV7-2 and TRBJ2-1): GAGVSQSPSNKVTEKGKDVELRCDPISGHTALYWYRQSLGQGLEFLIYFQGNSAPDKSGLPSDRFSAERTGGSVSTLTIQRTQQEDSAVYLCASNSPTWDREESEQFFGPGTRLTVL.

This chain uses TRBV12-3 or TRBV12-4 with TRBJ2-3; 12 bases agree with TRBD1. Unmatched junction bases numbered 9, after V lost 7 bases and J lost 7 bases. CDR3 length: 15 residues. Here the CDR3 DNA reads TGTGCCAGCATCCCATCCGGGACAGGGGGCTATACGCAGTATTTT. Translation: CASIPSGTGGYTQYF.

The CDR3 loop is CSARTGDFYGYTF. The CDR3 DNA sequence: TGCAGTGCTAGAACAGGGGACTTCTATGGCTACACCTTC. J is TRBJ1-2 and V is TRBV20-1; TRBD1 agrees at 7 bases. There are 13 residues in the CDR3. V trimming: 2 bases; J trimming: 4 bases; junction bases outside the gene matches: 4. The V gene's germline CDR1 is DFQATT and CDR2 SNEGSKA (reference sequence).

Only a few counts were recorded for this clonotype. The chain uses TRBV6-1 and TRBJ2-1; tentative D call: TRBD1 (6 bases). The V gene's germline CDR1 is MNHNS and CDR2 SASEGT. This CDR3 has 14 amino acids. V dropped 6 bases and J dropped 4 bases, with 13 bases sitting between them. DNA of the CDR3: TGTGCCAGCAGGAGGATGGGGGCGTACAATGAGCAGTTCTTC. It is translated as CASRRMGAYNEQFF.

This chain joins TRBV27 and TRBJ2-1, with D perhaps assigned TRBD1 or TRBD2 (5 bases each). The CDR3 extends over 15 amino acids. CDR1 and CDR2 (germline): MNHEY, SMNVEV (reference sequence). V shed 5 bases and J shed 6 bases, with 17 bases lying between them. The CDR3 sequence: CASSPRWGPGNEQFF. The CDR3 DNA follows: TGTGCCAGCAGTCCCCGGTGGGGACCTGGCAATGAGCAGTTCTTC.

The rearrangement joins TRBV6-1 to TRBJ1-1; D not certain. CDR3 size: 12 residues. The germline CDR1 and CDR2 sequences are MNHNS and SASEGT. V was trimmed by 7 bases and J by 4 bases, leaving 10 bases between them. DNA of the CDR3: TGTGCCAGCACCAGAAGGAGCACTGAAGCTTTCTTT. Its protein is CASTRRSTEAFF.

The rearrangement uses TRBV28 and TRBJ2-3; the D gene is possibly TRBD2 (6 bases). Germline V gene sequence: CDR1 MDHEN, CDR2 SYDVKM. The CDR3 runs to 13 residues. Between the trimmed V and J ends, which lost 7 bases and 5 bases, there was a span of 13 bases. The CDR3 bases are TGTGCCAGCATTGGAGGGGCGGAAGATACGCAGTATTTT. Amino acid sequence: CASIGGAEDTQYF.

The rearrangement links TRBV2 to TRBJ2-7, with 10 bases aligning to TRBD1. Losses at the gene ends were 6 bases for V and 1 base for J; bases not matched to a gene: 6. Germline V gene sequence: CDR1 SNHLY, CDR2 FYNNEI. The CDR3 loop spans 15 amino acids. The CDR3 protein is CASSTRDRGSYEQYV. In DNA form, the CDR3 reads TGTGCCAGCAGCACAAGGGACAGGGGATCCTACGAGCAGTACGTC.

Only a few counts were recorded for this clonotype. V is TRBV30 and J is TRBJ1-1; 10 bases are a match to TRBD1. The germline V gene has CDR1 GTSNPN and CDR2 SVGIG (reference sequence). This CDR3 comprises 16 residues. Unmatched junction bases numbered 13, after V lost 3 bases and J lost 6 bases. CDR3 protein: CAWSLHRGQGSPEAFF. CDR3 in DNA: TGTGCCTGGAGCCTCCACCGGGGACAGGGGAGTCCTGAAGCTTTCTTT.

This clonotype was recorded a few times. The CDR3 DNA is TGTGCCAGCAGTGGGAAGTTGGCGGGTGAGCAGTTCTTC. It translates to CASSGKLAGEQFF. V and J are TRBV27 and TRBJ2-1, with a possible D match to TRBD2 (5 bases). The CDR3 is 13 amino acids. Looked up from germline, CDR1 is MNHEY and CDR2 is SMNVEV (reference sequence). V was pared by 5 bases and J by 9 bases, with 14 bases between.

The genes are TRBV13 and TRBJ2-5; D possibly uses TRBD1 or TRBD2 (5 bases each). Germline CDR1 PRHDT, CDR2 FYEKMQ (reference sequence). CDR3 size: 13 residues. Trimming cost V 4 bases and J 9 bases, with 15 bases left between them. The CDR3 bases are TGTGCCAGCAGCTATGGGCTCCTGGGGGCCCAGTACTTC. Its protein product is CASSYGLLGAQYF.

This rearrangement joins TRBV12-3 or TRBV12-4 to TRBJ2-5; D perhaps matches TRBD2 (6 bases). Trimming pared 8 bases from V and 5 bases from J, leaving 18 bases between. The CDR3 sequence is 14 residues long. This CDR3 is CASVGRGARETQYF. The CDR3 nucleotides are TGTGCCAGCGTAGGGCGCGGGGCGCGCGAGACCCAGTACTTC.

This chain links TRBV27 with TRBJ1-3, with D perhaps TRBD1 (5 bases). The germline gives CDR1 MNHEY, CDR2 SMNVEV (reference sequence). There are 16 residues in the CDR3. The V gene lost 2 bases and the J gene lost 0 bases, with 11 bases spanning the gap. The DNA for the CDR3 is TGTGCCAGCAGTTTAAGCCTCGGGGGCTCTGGAAACACCATATATTTT. This sequence encodes CASSLSLGGSGNTIYF.

About this clonotype: Germline is not matched at one junction end, which may reflect a read error. V and J are TRBV6-2 or TRBV6-3 and TRBJ1-2; 7 nucleotides agree with TRBD1. The CDR3 is 14 amino acids. Germline V gene sequence: CDR1 MNHEY, CDR2 SVGEGT. CDR3 DNA: TGTGCCAGCTGTTACCCGGGACAGAACTATGGCTACACCTTC. Residues: CASCYPGQNYGYTF.

This clonotype appeared a single time. J is TRBJ2-2 and V is TRBV10-2; the match to TRBD1 covers 9 bases. Germline V lookup: CDR1 WSHSY, CDR2 SAAADI. After removal of 6 bases from V and 6 bases from J, the junction contained 11 bases not matched to a gene. The CDR3 runs 16 residues. The CDR3 protein is CASSPGQGRSAGELFF. For the CDR3, the DNA is TGCGCCAGCAGCCCGGGACAGGGTAGATCGGCCGGGGAGCTGTTTTTT.

The chain employs TRBV7-6 and TRBJ2-5, with 11 nucleotides matching TRBD2. The CDR3 loop spans 16 amino acids. Looked up from germline, CDR1 is SGHVS and CDR2 is FNYEAQ. J was trimmed by 5 bases and V by 5 bases; bases with no gene match: 10. This CDR3 reads CASSPLAGGPGETQYF. The CDR3 coding sequence is TGTGCCAGCAGCCCCTTAGCGGGGGGGCCTGGGGAGACCCAGTACTTC.

Remarks on this clonotype: Relative to the germline gene, one junction end is altered; a read error may explain this. CDR3 region: CASSYSRNGKLFF. The CDR3, as DNA: TGTGCCAGCAGTTACTCTCGGAATGGAAAACTGTTTTTT. The chain is built from TRBV6-5 and TRBJ1-4; D is undetermined. The CDR3 is 13 residues long. From germline, CDR1 is MNHEY and CDR2 SVGAGI.

This clonotype has a handful of counts. In DNA form, the CDR3 reads TGTGCCAGCAGTGCCGACCGGGACTACGAGCAGTACGTC. It translates to CASSADRDYEQYV. The rearrangement uses TRBV6-1 and TRBJ2-7; a weak D match, TRBD2 (5 bases). Trimming cost V 4 bases and J 3 bases, with 10 bases left between them. The CDR3 consists of 13 residues. Germline CDR1 reads MNHNS; CDR2 reads SASEGT.

This clonotype was recorded a few times. The chain recombines TRBV4-1 with TRBJ1-1; unclear D gene. The CDR3 sequence is 18 residues long. Between the trimmed V and J ends, which lost 1 base and 1 base, there was a span of 19 bases. Germline CDR1 MGHRA, CDR2 YSYEKL. CDR3 sequence reads: CASSQVSPLGRTNTEAFF. CDR3 in DNA: TGCGCCAGCAGCCAAGTGTCGCCTTTGGGGAGAACGAACACTGAAGCTTTCTTT.

This clonotype was detected a few times. This chain joins TRBV10-3 and TRBJ1-6; a weak D match, TRBD1 (6 bases). CDR1 is ENHRY, CDR2 SYGVKD, per germline. V was trimmed by 0 bases and J by 3 bases, leaving 9 bases between them. This CDR3 contains 16 residues. The CDR3 bases are TGTGCCATCAGTGAGTCCATGGACAGCTATAATTCACCCCTCCACTTT. Its protein product is CAISESMDSYNSPLHF.

Comment on this clonotype: A much larger clone sits a single nucleotide away, making a read error possible. The rearrangement joins TRBV7-1 to TRBJ2-5, with 7 bases that match TRBD1. TRBV7-1 qualifies as an ORF whose function is uncertain. The V gene end was trimmed by 5 bases and the J gene end by 5 bases; junction bases not matched to a gene: 17. This CDR3 comprises 17 residues. CDR3 sequence reads: CASSHPTQGTVGETQYF. DNA of the CDR3: TGTGCCAGCAGCCACCCGACACAGGGGACAGTGGGGGAGACCCAGTACTTC.

The V gene is TRBV12-3 or TRBV12-4, the J gene TRBJ1-1; unclear D gene. V was shortened by 6 bases and J by 0 bases, with 8 bases between the two germline ends. This CDR3 region has 13 residues. DNA of the CDR3: TGTGCCAGCAGACCCGCCCTGAACACTGAAGCTTTCTTT. Translating gives CASRPALNTEAFF.

The chain carries TRBV7-9 and TRBJ2-2; D remains ambiguous. V was clipped by 1 base and J by 1 base, with 13 bases between them. This CDR3 spans 17 amino acids. The V gene's germline CDR1 is SEHNR and CDR2 FQNEAQ (reference sequence). The CDR3 DNA follows: TGTGCCAGCAGCTTAGAATTCGAGAGGCAGAACACCGGGGAGCTGTTTTTT. Translating it yields CASSLEFERQNTGELFF.

The CDR3 protein is CASSEYGGALTYEQYF. CDR3 nucleotides: TGTGCCAGCAGTGAATATGGAGGAGCCTTAACCTACGAGCAGTACTTC. V is TRBV6-1 and J is TRBJ2-7; maybe TRBD2 (5 bases). The CDR3 spans 16 residues. CDR1 and CDR2 from the germline V gene are MNHNS and SASEGT. Trimming removed 2 bases at V and 2 bases at J, with 16 bases between.

This clonotype was seen a handful of times. The chain is built from TRBV6-5 and TRBJ2-1, with 13 nucleotides matching TRBD2. With V trimmed by 6 bases and J by 5 bases, 7 bases remained unmatched. This CDR3 has 16 residues. Germline V gives CDR1 MNHEY, CDR2 SVGAGI. CDR3 in amino acids: CASSAATSGGNNEQFF. CDR3 nucleotide sequence: TGTGCCAGCAGCGCCGCGACTAGCGGGGGGAACAATGAGCAGTTCTTC.

The V and J genes are TRBV15 and TRBJ1-4; weak D call: TRBD1 (6 bases). The length of the CDR3 is 16 residues. The germline V and J ends were trimmed by 4 bases and 6 bases, with 18 bases remaining between them. Germline V gene lookup returns CDR1 LNHNV and CDR2 YYDKDF (reference sequence). In DNA form, the CDR3 reads TGTGCCACCAGCACCGGGACACCCATTGGGGATGAAAAACTGTTTTTT. It translates to CATSTGTPIGDEKLFF.

The chain recombines TRBV19 with TRBJ1-2; 7 nucleotides align to TRBD1. Germline assignment: CDR1 LNHDA and CDR2 SQIVND (reference sequence). V lost 6 bases, J lost 0 bases, and 10 bases stayed unmatched. This CDR3 has 16 residues. For the CDR3, the DNA is TGTGCCAGTAGAACTTTCGGGACAGCTGCTAACTATGGCTACACCTTC. Its translation: CASRTFGTAANYGYTF.

CDR3 coding DNA: TGTGCCAGCAGCTCCCAGCGGGGCAGCACAGATACGCAGTATTTT. It encodes CASSSQRGSTDTQYF. The chain joins TRBV9 to TRBJ2-3; 7 bases match TRBD2. Germline-derived CDR1 and CDR2 are SGDLS and YYNGEE. The V segment lost 4 bases and the J segment 0 bases; nucleotides outside the gene matches: 5. The CDR3 runs 15 residues.

In its sample, this clonotype was seen a few times. This chain connects TRBV7-6 to TRBJ2-7, with D possibly called TRBD1 or TRBD2 (6 bases each). Trimming removed 0 bases from V and 6 bases from J, with 15 bases in between. The CDR3 loop spans 15 amino acids. CDR1 is SGHVS, CDR2 FNYEAQ, per germline. The CDR3: CASSLAPGAPGEQYV. The CDR3 bases are TGTGCCAGCAGCTTAGCCCCGGGGGCGCCGGGCGAGCAGTACGTC.

The chain employs TRBV10-2 and TRBJ2-1; TRBD2 agrees at 7 bases. In germline, CDR1 is WSHSY, CDR2 SAAADI. V was pared by 1 base and J by 3 bases, with 3 bases of the junction left unmatched. CDR3 length: 15 residues. The CDR3 nucleotides are TGCGCCAGCAGTGAGTACGGGACTAACTACAATGAGCAGTTCTTC. Translating gives CASSEYGTNYNEQFF.

This clonotype was recorded a few times. The V call is TRBV5-5, the J call TRBJ2-7; tentative D call: TRBD1 (6 bases). Germline V gene data show CDR1 as SGHKS and CDR2 as YYEKEE (reference sequence). V was cut by 0 bases and J by 0 bases, with 10 bases left in between. The CDR3 has 15 residues. CDR3 nucleotide sequence: TGTGCCAGCAGCTTGGAGGGGGTGAGCTCCTACGAGCAGTACGTC. It is translated as CASSLEGVSSYEQYV.

This clonotype was recorded many times. This chain links TRBV7-9 with TRBJ2-2; 9 bases are shared with TRBD1. V lost 1 base and J lost 4; bases outside the gene matches: 4. Germline CDR1 and CDR2: SEHNR and FQNEAQ (reference sequence). The CDR3 contains 16 residues. The CDR3 protein is CASSLVGTGFTGELFF. CDR3 coding DNA: TGTGCCAGCAGCTTAGTCGGGACAGGGTTCACCGGGGAGCTGTTTTTT.